Listed below are T cell receptor beta chains from one sample, sequenced in a study of OX40 agonist ivuxolimab in advanced cancers. Some clones are missing from TCRdb's copy, which holds only in-frame ones; the method was immunoSEQ multiplex PCR. The data show 80,000 to 100,000 clones, approximately 93% seen once. The material was CD4+ or CD8+ T cells sorted from blood, obtained in a trial of the OX40 agonist ivuxolimab. Receptors were obtained from an adult with an advanced solid tumor such as melanoma, head and neck, liver or kidney cancer. Each CDR3 is given with its conserved first and last residue. Fields, in order: CDR3 protein, CDR3 DNA, V gene, J gene, clone size, D gene, CDR3 length. A D gene is named only where the DNA matches it firmly. Expanded clones are given a class, and other clones once, few, many or no size at all.

CASSRIGDQPQHF	TGTGCCAGCAGCCGTATCGGGGATCAGCCCCAGCATTTT	TRBV7-9	TRBJ1-5	NA	NA	13
CASSFGGNTEAFF	TGTGCCAGCAGCTTCGGGGGGAACACTGAAGCTTTCTTT	TRBV9	TRBJ1-1	NA	NA	13
CSASTNYGYTF	TGCAGTGCTAGCACGAACTATGGCTACACCTTC	TRBV20-1	TRBJ1-2	NA	NA	11
CSVLKQYTGELFF	TGCAGCGTTTTAAAGCAATACACCGGGGAGCTGTTTTTT	TRBV29-1	TRBJ2-2	NA	NA	13
CASSSPGTSGYEQYF	TGTGCCAGCAGCTCCCCCGGGACTAGCGGCTACGAGCAGTACTTC	TRBV7-6	TRBJ2-7	NA	TRBD2	15
CAWTVGPPGNTIYF	TGTGCCTGGACGGTGGGGCCCCCCGGAAACACCATATATTTT	TRBV30	TRBJ1-3	once	NA	14
CASRPDRGRAPLHF	TGTGCCAGCAGACCAGACCGGGGTAGGGCACCCCTCCACTTT	TRBV6-5	TRBJ1-6	NA	NA	14
CASGDRDRVFAGELFF	TGTGCCAGTGGGGACCGGGACAGGGTATTTGCCGGGGAGCTGTTTTTT	TRBV25-1	TRBJ2-2	NA	TRBD1	16
CASSQRGPYQPQHF	TGTGCCAGCAGCCAGAGGGGTCCGTACCAGCCCCAGCATTTT	TRBV7-8	TRBJ1-5	few	NA	14
CASSYSTRTVLYGYTF	TGTGCCAGCAGTTACTCGACCAGGACAGTCCTATATGGCTACACCTTC	TRBV6-6	TRBJ1-2	NA	NA	16
CASSARDNYNEQFF	TGTGCCAGCAGCGCCCGGGACAATTACAATGAGCAGTTCTTC	TRBV11-3	TRBJ2-1	NA	NA	14
CASSLNPGNTEAFF	TGTGCCAGCAGCTTAAACCCGGGGAACACTGAAGCTTTCTTT	TRBV7-2	TRBJ1-1	NA	NA	14
CAWSVGSQATNEKLFF	TGTGCCTGGAGTGTAGGCAGTCAGGCAACTAATGAAAAACTGTTTTTT	TRBV30	TRBJ1-4	once	NA	16
CASSLDRRKDTEAFF	TGTGCCAGCAGCTTGGACAGGAGGAAGGACACTGAAGCTTTCTTT	TRBV5-4	TRBJ1-1	NA	NA	15
CASSYEGHSNQPQHF	TGTGCCAGCAGTTATGAGGGCCATAGCAATCAGCCCCAGCATTTT	TRBV27	TRBJ1-5	NA	NA	15
CASSGIGGYQGSYNEQFF	TGTGCCAGCAGCGGTATAGGGGGCTATCAGGGCTCATACAATGAGCAGTTCTTC	TRBV28	TRBJ2-1	NA	TRBD1	18
CASSVRRGTNEKLFF	TGTGCCAGCAGCGTTCGGCGTGGAACTAATGAAAAACTGTTTTTT	TRBV7-9	TRBJ1-4	NA	NA	15
CASSLEPGGYEQYF	TGTGCCAGCAGCTTAGAACCAGGGGGCTACGAGCAGTACTTC	TRBV7-2	TRBJ2-7	NA	TRBD1	14
CASRRGYEQYF	TGTGCCAGCCGACGCGGGTACGAGCAGTACTTC	TRBV6-5	TRBJ2-7	few	NA	11
CASSGGTGGYTYEQYF	TGTGCCAGCAGCGGCGGGACAGGCGGATATACCTACGAGCAGTACTTC	TRBV5-4	TRBJ2-7	NA	TRBD1	16
CASSREGNTEAFF	TGTGCCAGCAGCCGCGAGGGGAACACTGAAGCTTTCTTT	TRBV11-1	TRBJ1-1	once	NA	13
CASKRSVRELGPRVQPQHF	TGTGCCAGCAAGCGGTCGGTCCGGGAATTAGGCCCGAGGGTTCAGCCCCAGCATTTT	TRBV28	TRBJ1-5	NA	NA	19
CASSLLTLRQIPMNTEAFF	TGTGCCAGCAGTTTGCTTACACTCCGACAGATACCCATGAACACTGAAGCTTTCTTT	TRBV28	TRBJ1-1	NA	NA	19
CASSDQLAGSGNTIYF	TGTGCCAGCAGTGATCAGCTGGCAGGGAGTGGAAACACCATATATTTT	TRBV6-1	TRBJ1-3	NA	NA	16
CASSQDPNSNYGYTF	TGCGCCAGCAGCCAAGATCCCAATTCGAACTATGGCTACACCTTC	TRBV4-3	TRBJ1-2	NA	NA	15
CASSPTGVGSSGNTIYF	TGTGCCAGCTCACCGACCGGGGTCGGGAGCTCTGGAAACACCATATATTTT	TRBV18	TRBJ1-3	NA	NA	17
CASSLRGGLNNSPLHF	TGTGCCAGCAGCTTACGGGGGGGCCTAAATAATTCACCCCTCCACTTT	TRBV7-2	TRBJ1-6	NA	NA	16
CASSSGLDLDTQYF	TGTGCCAGCAGCTCGGGACTAGATCTAGATACGCAGTATTTT	TRBV11-2	TRBJ2-3	NA	TRBD2	14
CASSLSRGPNYGYTF	TGTGCCAGCAGCCTCAGCAGGGGACCTAACTATGGCTACACCTTC	TRBV7-8	TRBJ1-2	NA	NA	15
CASSPTANEQFF	TGTGCCAGCTCACCGACAGCCAATGAGCAGTTCTTC	TRBV18	TRBJ2-1	NA	NA	12
CASSQVDREYEQYF	TGCGCCAGCAGCCAAGTGGACAGGGAGTACGAGCAGTACTTC	TRBV4-1	TRBJ2-7	NA	TRBD1	14
CASSPHAGPDDTQYF	TGTGCCAGCAGCCCCCATGCGGGCCCAGATGATACGCAGTATTTT	TRBV9	TRBJ2-3	NA	NA	15
CASSPGQTNQPQHF	TGTGCCAGCAGCCCGGGACAGACCAATCAGCCCCAGCATTTT	TRBV28	TRBJ1-5	NA	TRBD1	14
CASSSDQGGYEQYF	TGTGCCAGCAGCTCAGATCAGGGCGGCTACGAGCAGTACTTC	TRBV7-2	TRBJ2-7	once	NA	14
CASRTGSTEAFF	TGTGCCAGCAGGACAGGGTCAACTGAAGCTTTCTTT	TRBV28	TRBJ1-1	few	TRBD1	12
CASSFQEDTEAFF	TGTGCCAGCAGCTTCCAAGAGGACACTGAAGCTTTCTTT	TRBV5-4	TRBJ1-1	NA	NA	13
CASHSGLKAEAFF	TGTGCCAGCCATTCTGGCCTGAAGGCTGAAGCTTTCTTT	TRBV25-1	TRBJ1-1	NA	NA	13
CASSYDRTATIYF	TGTGCCAGCAGTTACGATAGGACGGCCACCATATATTTT	TRBV6-5	TRBJ1-3	NA	NA	13
CAWRGPGLAGINEQFF	TGTGCCTGGAGAGGACCGGGACTAGCGGGGATCAATGAGCAGTTCTTC	TRBV30	TRBJ2-1	NA	TRBD2	16
CASSWTPSGAYEQYF	TGTGCCAGCAGCTGGACTCCTAGCGGGGCCTACGAGCAGTACTTC	TRBV7-2	TRBJ2-7	NA	TRBD2	15
CASSQGAGRGLYEQYF	TGCGCCAGCAGCCAAGGGGCCGGGAGGGGTCTCTACGAGCAGTACTTC	TRBV4-1	TRBJ2-7	NA	TRBD2	16
CASSQDGAKRAGNTQYF	TGCGCCAGCAGCCAAGATGGGGCAAAGCGAGCCGGAAATACGCAGTATTTT	TRBV4-1	TRBJ2-3	NA	NA	17
CASGTVLNSYNEQFF	TGTGCCAGCGGGACAGTTCTCAACTCCTACAATGAGCAGTTCTTC	TRBV6-6	TRBJ2-1	NA	TRBD1	15
CASSLTGAETQYF	TGTGCCAGCAGTTTAACAGGGGCTGAGACCCAGTACTTC	TRBV6-5	TRBJ2-5	NA	TRBD1	13
CASSPGQGTPRTQYF	TGTGCCAGCAGCCCGGGACAGGGGACTCCTCGGACCCAGTACTTC	TRBV11-3	TRBJ2-5	NA	TRBD1	15
CAISEVGNTDTQYF	TGTGCCATCAGTGAGGTGGGGAACACAGATACGCAGTATTTT	TRBV10-3	TRBJ2-3	once	NA	14
CASSTQGSYNSPLHF	TGTGCCAGTAGTACACAGGGGTCCTATAATTCACCCCTCCACTTT	TRBV19	TRBJ1-6	NA	TRBD1	15
CASSPTANNEKLFF	TGTGCCAGCAGTCCGACAGCAAATAATGAAAAACTGTTTTTT	TRBV6-6	TRBJ1-4	NA	NA	14
CASSPQGSGMSQETQYF	TGTGCCAGCAGCCCCCAGGGTAGCGGCATGTCCCAAGAGACCCAGTACTTC	TRBV11-2	TRBJ2-5	NA	NA	17
CASSLPLEQYF	TGTGCCAGCAGCCTCCCCTTGGAGCAGTACTTC	TRBV7-2	TRBJ2-7	NA	NA	11
CASKKTSGVQFF	TGTGCCAGCAAAAAGACTAGCGGGGTTCAGTTCTTC	TRBV27	TRBJ2-1	NA	TRBD2	12
CASRLTGFTEAFF	TGTGCCAGCAGATTGACAGGGTTCACTGAAGCTTTCTTT	TRBV6-5	TRBJ1-1	NA	TRBD1	13
CASSLYAYEQYF	TGTGCCAGCAGCCTCTACGCCTACGAGCAGTACTTC	TRBV11-2	TRBJ2-7	NA	NA	12
CASSSVRGASYEQYF	TGTGCCAGCAGCTCGGTCAGGGGCGCTTCCTACGAGCAGTACTTC	TRBV6-5	TRBJ2-7	NA	NA	15
CASRMVATNEKLFF	TGCGCCAGCAGGATGGTTGCAACTAATGAAAAACTGTTTTTT	TRBV4-3	TRBJ1-4	NA	NA	14
CASSLEKNQPQHF	TGTGCCAGCAGCTTGGAGAAGAATCAGCCCCAGCATTTT	TRBV5-8	TRBJ1-5	NA	NA	13
CASDWDTKLNTEAFF	TGTGCCAGCGACTGGGACACTAAATTGAACACTGAAGCTTTCTTT	TRBV11-2	TRBJ1-1	NA	NA	15
CASSQVQMNTEAFF	TGTGCCAGTAGTCAGGTACAAATGAACACTGAAGCTTTCTTT	TRBV19	TRBJ1-1	NA	NA	14
CASRPQDRVDTEAFF	TGTGCCAGTCGCCCCCAGGACAGGGTAGACACTGAAGCTTTCTTT	TRBV19	TRBJ1-1	NA	TRBD1	15